The next 30 T cell receptor beta chains were all read from a single sample in a study of T cell changes during pregnancy in multiple sclerosis. Sequencing used immunoSEQ multiplex PCR; TCRdb keeps in-frame clones, though not all of them. The sample lists about 83,000 clones; approximately 91% were seen once. The sample was PBMCs, taken in the first trimester of pregnancy. These receptors all come from a female donor in good health, serving as a control in a pregnancy study. Some clones in this sample may be carry-over from other donors' samples.

The chain carries TRBV7-2 and TRBJ1-2, with D possibly matching TRBD1 (6 bases). This CDR3 is 14 amino acids long. The germline V and J ends were trimmed by 1 base and 5 bases, with 11 bases remaining between them. Germline-derived CDR1 and CDR2 are SGHTA and FQGNSA. CDR3 bases: TGTGCCAGCAGCTTAGGGGGGCGTCGGTATGGCTACACCTTC. It encodes CASSLGGRRYGYTF.

The V gene is TRBV7-9, the J gene TRBJ2-5; D gene unclear. Trimming left V 1 base short and J 5 bases short, with 8 bases between. CDR3 length: 13 residues. Germline CDR1 SEHNR, CDR2 FQNEAQ (reference sequence). The CDR3 here is CASSLGGLETQYF. DNA for the CDR3: TGTGCCAGCAGCTTAGGAGGCCTGGAGACCCAGTACTTC. Using reference TRBV7-9 and TRBJ2-5 for the parts outside the CDR3, the full variable domain is DTGVSQNPRHKITKRGQNVTFRCDPISEHNRLYWYRQTLGQGPEFLTYFQNEAQLEKSRLLSDRFSAERPKGSFSTLEIQRTEQGDSAMYLCASSLGGLETQYFGPGTRLLVL.

This chain uses TRBV9 with TRBJ1-3; D gene uncertain. This CDR3 is built from 14 residues. The V gene lost 4 bases and the J gene lost 2 bases, with 10 bases spanning the gap. CDR1 is SGDLS, CDR2 YYNGEE, per germline. CDR3 region: CASSPLGAGNTIYF. DNA for the CDR3: TGTGCCAGCAGCCCTCTCGGGGCTGGAAACACCATATATTTT.

In this sample, this clone turned up a few times. The rearrangement uses TRBV27 and TRBJ2-4; D is unresolved. CDR1 and CDR2 from the germline V gene are MNHEY and SMNVEV (reference sequence). V dropped 5 bases and J dropped 9 bases, with 11 bases sitting between them. The CDR3 spans 12 residues. In DNA, the CDR3 is TGTGCCAGCAGTCCTTCAATCGGCATTCAGTACTTC. It yields the protein CASSPSIGIQYF.

The genes are TRBV5-1 and TRBJ2-1; D might be TRBD1 (6 bases). The V gene lost 1 base and the J gene lost 10 bases, with 12 bases spanning the gap. This CDR3 contains 13 residues. The germline V gene has CDR1 SGHRS and CDR2 YFSETQ. The CDR3 nucleotides are TGCGCCAGCAGCTTGAACAGGGTCGTGGAGCAGTTCTTC. It specifies CASSLNRVVEQFF.

The genes are TRBV10-3 and TRBJ1-3, with no clear D. The CDR3 covers 13 residues. V lost 11 bases and J lost 0, with 11 bases in between. Germline loops: CDR1 ENHRY, CDR2 SYGVKD. CDR3 in DNA: TGTGCCGCCCGAGTGAGCTCTGGAAACACCATATATTTT. Its translation: CAARVSSGNTIYF.

The chain is built from TRBV27 and TRBJ2-3; 14 nucleotides match TRBD2. With 8 bases clipped from V and 6 bases from J, the junction kept 10 bases outside the gene matches. Germline CDR1 reads MNHEY; CDR2 reads SMNVEV (reference sequence). The CDR3 spans 16 residues. The CDR3: CASFPRTSGGRDTQYF. CDR3 coding DNA: TGTGCCAGCTTCCCCCGGACTAGCGGGGGGCGGGATACGCAGTATTTT.

This rearrangement joins TRBV7-9 to TRBJ1-6; no firm D call. The CDR3 runs to 13 residues. Trimming removed 5 bases from V and 8 bases from J, with 10 bases in between. The germline V gene encodes CDR1 SEHNR and CDR2 FQNEAQ (reference sequence). As DNA, the CDR3 is TGTGCCAGCAGCCCCCCCGGAGATTCACCCCTCCACTTT. Its protein is CASSPPGDSPLHF.

The chain links TRBV5-4 to TRBJ2-3; 8 bases line up with TRBD2. Germline loops: CDR1 SGHNT, CDR2 YYREEE (reference sequence). V dropped 2 bases and J dropped 0; count of bases not matched to a gene: 8. This CDR3 has 17 amino acids. The CDR3 DNA reads as TGTGCCAGCAGCTTTCCGGGACTAGAAATTAGCACAGATACGCAGTATTTT. This translates into CASSFPGLEISTDTQYF.

The CDR3: CASNRIKAGFTDTQYF. In DNA form, the CDR3 reads TGTGCCAGTAATAGAATAAAAGCGGGTTTCACAGATACGCAGTATTTT. The rearrangement links TRBV28 to TRBJ2-3; the D gene is possibly TRBD2 (6 bases). Per germline, CDR1 MDHEN and CDR2 SYDVKM. The V end lost 9 bases, the J end lost 2 bases, and 21 bases lay between the germline ends. The CDR3 consists of 16 residues.

The chain is built from TRBV27 and TRBJ2-7; maybe TRBD2 (5 bases). The CDR3 sequence is 13 residues long. With 1 base removed from V and 5 bases from J, the gap between germline ends came to 9 bases. Germline CDR1 reads MNHEY; CDR2 reads SMNVEV (reference sequence). For the CDR3, the DNA is TGTGCCAGCAGTTTATGGAGCGGCAACGAGCAGTACTTC. Its protein product is CASSLWSGNEQYF.

This chain links TRBV5-1 with TRBJ2-1; tentative D call: TRBD1 (6 bases). The V end lost 0 bases, the J end lost 4 bases, and 14 bases lay between the germline ends. Germline V gene sequence: CDR1 SGHRS, CDR2 YFSETQ. This CDR3 contains 16 residues. The DNA for the CDR3 is TGCGCCAGCAGCTTGGATGCAGGGGCTGGATACAATGAGCAGTTCTTC. As protein: CASSLDAGAGYNEQFF. Drawing the rest from reference TRBV5-1 and TRBJ2-1, the complete variable domain is KAGVTQTPRYLIKTRGQQVTLSCSPISGHRSVSWYQQTPGQGLQFLFEYFSETQRNKGNFPGRFSGRQFSNSRSEMNVSTLELGDSALYLCASSLDAGAGYNEQFFGPGTRLTVL.

CDR3 sequence (DNA): TGTGCCAGTATGGGGCTCCTGGGTCGGGAGCAGTTCTTC. Residues: CASMGLLGREQFF. The chain is built from TRBV19 and TRBJ2-1; possible D gene TRBD1, 5 bases. V was shortened by 7 bases and J by 10 bases, with 17 bases between the two germline ends. CDR3 length: 13 amino acids. CDR1 is LNHDA and CDR2 is SQIVND in the germline V gene (reference sequence).

V gene TRBV15 combines with J gene TRBJ1-5, with 7 nucleotides matching TRBD1. J gave up 4 bases and V 1 base, and 7 bases lay outside the gene matches. CDR1 LNHNV and CDR2 YYDKDF come from the germline V gene (reference sequence). The CDR3 extends over 16 amino acids. The CDR3 coding sequence is TGTGCCACCAGCAGAGGCCAGGGGGGCAGGAATCAGCCCCAGCATTTT. It codes for CATSRGQGGRNQPQHF.

The rearrangement uses TRBV27 and TRBJ2-1; 8 bases align to TRBD2. From germline, CDR1 is MNHEY and CDR2 SMNVEV (reference sequence). The ends lost 5 bases at V and 10 bases at J; junction bases unmatched: 7. The CDR3 sequence is 13 residues long. CDR3 bases: TGTGCCAGCAGTCTGGGACTAGAGGACGAGCAGTTCTTC. It translates to CASSLGLEDEQFF.

The rearrangement joins TRBV19 to TRBJ2-7; 8 nucleotides align to TRBD1. Germline CDR1 LNHDA, CDR2 SQIVND (reference sequence). This CDR3 has 14 amino acids. V was pared by 10 bases and J by 5 bases, with 13 bases of the junction left unmatched. The CDR3, as DNA: TGTGCCATAAGCCCCGGGACAGGATATGACGAGCAGTACTTC. Amino acids: CAISPGTGYDEQYF.

V gene TRBV5-1 combines with J gene TRBJ2-7; TRBD2 aligns across 10 bases. CDR3 length equals 15 residues. Per germline, CDR1 SGHRS and CDR2 YFSETQ. The V gene end was trimmed by 4 bases and the J gene end by 0 bases; junction bases not matched to a gene: 4. The CDR3 nucleotides read TGCGCCAGCAGCCTTACTAGCGGGGCCTCCTACGAGCAGTACTTC. Translation gives CASSLTSGASYEQYF. The full variable domain, in which reference TRBV5-1 and TRBJ2-7 provide the parts outside the CDR3, is KAGVTQTPRYLIKTRGQQVTLSCSPISGHRSVSWYQQTPGQGLQFLFEYFSETQRNKGNFPGRFSGRQFSNSRSEMNVSTLELGDSALYLCASSLTSGASYEQYFGPGTRLTVT.

V is TRBV2 and J is TRBJ2-1; 12 bases map to TRBD2. V dropped 7 bases and J dropped 1; count of bases not matched to a gene: 14. The CDR3 runs to 19 residues. CDR1 is SNHLY, CDR2 FYNNEI, per germline. CDR3 in DNA: TGTGCCAGCATTCTTCCGGGAAAGACTAGCGGGAGATCCTACAATGAGCAGTTCTTC. Protein: CASILPGKTSGRSYNEQFF.

The chain couples TRBV18 to TRBJ2-7, with 11 positions matching TRBD1. This CDR3 region has 14 residues. Per the germline V gene, CDR1 is KGHSH and CDR2 is LQKENI. Germline trimming cut 3 bases from V and 5 bases from J; bases unmatched to any gene: 3. The CDR3 is CASSPEGQGDEQYF. The CDR3 bases are TGTGCCAGCTCACCGGAGGGACAGGGGGACGAGCAGTACTTC.

The V gene is TRBV13, the J gene TRBJ2-1; 10 bases match TRBD1. The CDR3 is 14 residues long. CDR1 and CDR2 from the germline V gene are PRHDT and FYEKMQ (reference sequence). V was clipped by 7 bases and J by 8 bases; unmatched bases: 8. In nucleotides, the CDR3 is TGTGCCAGCATCCTGGGGGACAGGGGTGATGAGCAGTTCTTC. Its translation is CASILGDRGDEQFF.

The V call is TRBV4-3, the J call TRBJ2-3; TRBD1 might be the D (6 bases). CDR3 size: 14 residues. Germline CDR1 and CDR2: LGHNA and YSLEER. The V end lost 3 bases, the J end lost 5 bases, and 12 bases lay between the germline ends. The CDR3 loop reads CASSQKRGIDTQYF. The CDR3 DNA sequence: TGCGCCAGCAGCCAGAAAAGGGGGATAGATACGCAGTATTTT.

The chain uses TRBV5-1 and TRBJ2-6, with no clear D. The length of the CDR3 is 15 residues. The V and J ends lost 0 bases and 0 bases respectively, with 4 bases between them. Germline CDR1 SGHRS, CDR2 YFSETQ. In DNA form, the CDR3 reads TGCGCCAGCAGCTTGGTGGCCTCTGGGGCCAACGTCCTGACTTTC. Protein sequence: CASSLVASGANVLTF. The whole variable domain, filled in from reference TRBV5-1 and TRBJ2-6, reads KAGVTQTPRYLIKTRGQQVTLSCSPISGHRSVSWYQQTPGQGLQFLFEYFSETQRNKGNFPGRFSGRQFSNSRSEMNVSTLELGDSALYLCASSLVASGANVLTFGAGSRLTVL.

This chain uses TRBV28 with TRBJ1-5, with TRBD1 as a possible D gene (6 bases). The V and J ends lost 8 bases and 4 bases respectively, with 9 bases between them. Germline CDR1 MDHEN, CDR2 SYDVKM. CDR3 size: 12 residues. Here the CDR3 reads CASATGNQPQHF. For the CDR3, the DNA is TGTGCCAGCGCCACAGGGAATCAGCCCCAGCATTTT.

V is TRBV5-1 and J is TRBJ2-1; TRBD1 matches at 9 bases. Trimming removed 2 bases from V and 3 bases from J; junction bases left unmatched: 9. CDR3 size: 17 residues. Germline V CDR1 and CDR2: SGHRS, YFSETQ. The chain's CDR3 is CASSFTSGTGYYNEQFF. The CDR3 nucleotides read TGCGCCAGCAGCTTCACAAGTGGGACAGGGTACTACAATGAGCAGTTCTTC.

The genes are TRBV7-2 and TRBJ1-2, with D maybe TRBD1 (5 bases). CDR3 length equals 15 residues. The V gene's germline CDR1 is SGHTA and CDR2 FQGNSA. V was trimmed by 6 bases and J by 0 bases, leaving 14 bases between them. CDR3 bases: TGTGCCAGCAGAGGGTGGGGCGGTGCTAACTATGGCTACACCTTC. It encodes CASRGWGGANYGYTF.

The V and J genes are TRBV2 and TRBJ2-3; D perhaps matches TRBD1 (5 bases). The V end lost 7 bases, the J end lost 5 bases, and 10 bases lay between the germline ends. The CDR3 has 12 amino acids. Germline CDR1 reads SNHLY; CDR2 reads FYNNEI. The CDR3 loop is CASKPGLDTQYF. In nucleotides, the CDR3 is TGTGCCAGCAAGCCAGGGCTAGATACGCAGTATTTT.

J is TRBJ2-7 and V is TRBV11-2, with D hard to call. The V gene's germline CDR1 is SGHAT and CDR2 FQNNGV. The V and J ends lost 1 base and 12 bases respectively, with 10 bases between them. The length of the CDR3 is 11 residues. The CDR3 loop reads CASSLVSLPYF. The CDR3 DNA reads as TGTGCCAGCAGCTTAGTGTCCCTCCCGTACTTC.

V usage is TRBV19 and J usage is TRBJ2-7; D is unclear. Looked up from germline, CDR1 is LNHDA and CDR2 is SQIVND (reference sequence). This CDR3 spans 14 amino acids. V was pared by 3 bases and J by 0 bases, with 9 bases between. This CDR3 is CASSMGSHSYEQYF. The CDR3 DNA reads TGTGCCAGTAGTATGGGCAGCCACTCCTACGAGCAGTACTTC.

This clone has a single count. V and J are TRBV28 and TRBJ2-2; D is possibly TRBD1 (5 bases). Trimming took 2 bases from V and 3 from J, leaving 13 bases between them. Germline CDR1 reads MDHEN; CDR2 reads SYDVKM. There are 16 residues in the CDR3. CDR3 sequence (DNA): TGTGCCAGCAGTTTAATGTCCAGGGTTGACACCGGGGAGCTGTTTTTT. Translation: CASSLMSRVDTGELFF. Full variable domain (outside the CDR3, taken from reference TRBV28 and TRBJ2-2): DVKVTQSSRYLVKRTGEKVFLECVQDMDHENMFWYRQDPGLGLRLIYFSYDVKMKEKGDIPEGYSVSREKKERFSLILESASTNQTSMYLCASSLMSRVDTGELFFGEGSRLTVL.

This clone was found a few times. CDR3 amino acids: CAARAGQMNTGELFF. CDR3 nucleotides: TGTGCCGCCCGGGCGGGGCAGATGAACACCGGGGAGCTGTTTTTT. The genes are TRBV2 and TRBJ2-2; perhaps TRBD2 as D (6 bases). In germline, CDR1 is SNHLY, CDR2 FYNNEI. This CDR3 region has 15 residues. Trimming left V 11 bases short and J 1 base short, with 17 bases between.